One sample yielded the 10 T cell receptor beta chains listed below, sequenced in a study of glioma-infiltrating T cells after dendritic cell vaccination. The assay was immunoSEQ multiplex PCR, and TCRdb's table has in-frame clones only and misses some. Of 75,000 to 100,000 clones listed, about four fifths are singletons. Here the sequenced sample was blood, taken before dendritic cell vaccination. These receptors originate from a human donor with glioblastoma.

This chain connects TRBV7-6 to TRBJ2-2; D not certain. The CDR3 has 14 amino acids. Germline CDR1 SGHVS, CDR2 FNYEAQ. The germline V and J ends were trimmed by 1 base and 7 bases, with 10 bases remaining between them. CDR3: CASSLGVDFGELFF. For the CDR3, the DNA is TGTGCCAGCAGCTTAGGAGTCGACTTCGGGGAGCTGTTTTTT.

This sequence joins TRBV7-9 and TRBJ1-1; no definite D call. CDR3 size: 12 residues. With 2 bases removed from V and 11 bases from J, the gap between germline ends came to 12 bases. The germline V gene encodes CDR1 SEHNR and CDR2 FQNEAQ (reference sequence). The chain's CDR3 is CASSLYTGLAFF. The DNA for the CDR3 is TGTGCCAGCAGCTTATATACTGGGCTGGCTTTCTTT.

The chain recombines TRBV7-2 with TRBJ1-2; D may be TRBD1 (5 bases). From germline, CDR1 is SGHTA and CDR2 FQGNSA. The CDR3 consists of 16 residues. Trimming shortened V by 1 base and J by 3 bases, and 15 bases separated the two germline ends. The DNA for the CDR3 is TGTGCCAGCAGCTTAGAGGGGCTAGACAAGGACTATGGCTACACCTTC. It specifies CASSLEGLDKDYGYTF.

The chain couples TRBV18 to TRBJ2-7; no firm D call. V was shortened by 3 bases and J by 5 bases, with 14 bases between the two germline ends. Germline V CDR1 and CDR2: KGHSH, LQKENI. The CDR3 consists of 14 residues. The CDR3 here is CASSPTFYFHEQYF. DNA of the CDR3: TGTGCCAGCTCACCGACTTTTTACTTCCACGAGCAGTACTTC.

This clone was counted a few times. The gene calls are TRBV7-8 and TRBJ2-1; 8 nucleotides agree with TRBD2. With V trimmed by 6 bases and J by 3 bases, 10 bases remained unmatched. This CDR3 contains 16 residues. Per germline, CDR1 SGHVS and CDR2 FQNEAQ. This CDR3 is CASSPPGGANYNEQFF. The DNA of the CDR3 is TGTGCCAGCAGTCCCCCCGGGGGGGCGAACTACAATGAGCAGTTCTTC.

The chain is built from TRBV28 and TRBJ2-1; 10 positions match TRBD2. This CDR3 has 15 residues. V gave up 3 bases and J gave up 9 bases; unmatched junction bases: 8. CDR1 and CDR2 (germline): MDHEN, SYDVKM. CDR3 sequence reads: CASSLWSGGAGEQFF. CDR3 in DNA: TGTGCCAGCAGTTTGTGGAGCGGGGGGGCGGGTGAGCAGTTCTTC.

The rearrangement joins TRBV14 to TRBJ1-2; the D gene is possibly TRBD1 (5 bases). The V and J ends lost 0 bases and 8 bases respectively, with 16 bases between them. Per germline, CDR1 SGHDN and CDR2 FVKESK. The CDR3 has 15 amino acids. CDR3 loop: CASSQDGAVAGGYTF. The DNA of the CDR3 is TGTGCCAGCAGCCAAGATGGGGCAGTGGCGGGAGGCTACACCTTC.

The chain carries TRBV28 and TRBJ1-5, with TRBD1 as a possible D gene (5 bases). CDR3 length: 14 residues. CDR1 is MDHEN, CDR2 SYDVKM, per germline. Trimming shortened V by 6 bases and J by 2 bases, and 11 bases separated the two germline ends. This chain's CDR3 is CASSFDSGNQPQHF. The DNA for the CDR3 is TGTGCCAGCAGCTTTGACAGTGGCAATCAGCCCCAGCATTTT.

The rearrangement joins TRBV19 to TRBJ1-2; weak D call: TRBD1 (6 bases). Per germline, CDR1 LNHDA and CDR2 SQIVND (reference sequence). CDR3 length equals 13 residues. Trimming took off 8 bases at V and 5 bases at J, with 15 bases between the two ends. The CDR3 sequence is CASSGEGLYGYTF. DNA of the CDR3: TGTGCCAGTTCAGGGGAAGGGTTATATGGCTACACCTTC.

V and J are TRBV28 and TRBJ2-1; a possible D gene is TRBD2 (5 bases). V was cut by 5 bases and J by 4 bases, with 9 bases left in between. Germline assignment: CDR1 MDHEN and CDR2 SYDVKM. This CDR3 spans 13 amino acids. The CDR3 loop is CASSRTVYNEQFF. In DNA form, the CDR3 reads TGTGCCAGCAGTCGGACTGTTTACAATGAGCAGTTCTTC.